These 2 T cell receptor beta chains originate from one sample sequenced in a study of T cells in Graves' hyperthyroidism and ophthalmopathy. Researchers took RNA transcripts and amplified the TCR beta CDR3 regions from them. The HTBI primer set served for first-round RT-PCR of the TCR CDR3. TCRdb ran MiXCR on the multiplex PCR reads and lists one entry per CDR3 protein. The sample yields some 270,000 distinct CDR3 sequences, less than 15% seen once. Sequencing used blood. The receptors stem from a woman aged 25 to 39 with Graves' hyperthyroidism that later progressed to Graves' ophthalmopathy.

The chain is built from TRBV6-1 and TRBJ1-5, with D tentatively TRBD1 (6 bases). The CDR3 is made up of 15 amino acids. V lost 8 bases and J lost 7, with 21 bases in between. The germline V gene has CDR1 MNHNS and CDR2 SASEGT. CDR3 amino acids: CASAKEGGEGQPQHF. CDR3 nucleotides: TGTGCCAGCGCGAAGGAGGGGGGAGAGGGCCAGCCCCAGCATTTT.

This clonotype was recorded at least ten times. CDR3 sequence reads: CASSFPQGPMNTEAFF. CDR3 DNA: TGTGCCAGCAGCTTCCCCCAGGGGCCTATGAACACTGAAGCTTTCTTT. The rearrangement links TRBV7-9 to TRBJ1-1; perhaps TRBD1 as D (6 bases). CDR3 size: 16 residues. Germline lookup yields CDR1 SEHNR and CDR2 FQNEAQ (reference sequence). The V gene lost 3 bases and the J gene lost 0 bases, with 14 bases spanning the gap.